These T cell receptor beta chains were read from a single sample in a study of T cells after yellow fever vaccination. A single record per CDR3 protein comes from TCRdb applying MiXCR to the 5' RACE reads. The sample includes approximately 510,000 distinct CDR3 sequences, 21% of them seen just once. This sample comprised PBMCs, obtained around 3 weeks after the first yellow fever vaccination. All receptors come from a man aged 18-30 years who received the YFV17D yellow fever vaccine. Each CDR3 is given with its conserved first and last residue. A D gene is named only where the DNA matches it firmly. A clone size is listed for some rows: how often the clone was seen (once, few, many), or a class if it is expanded.

v_gene	d_gene	j_gene	abundance	CDR3nt	CDR3aa
TRBV2	.	TRBJ1-5	once	TGTGCCAGCAGTGAATTTCGGCCCTTTCAGCCCCAGCATTTT	CASSEFRPFQPQHF
TRBV18	.	TRBJ2-5	.	TGTGCCAGCTCACCGCTAGAGGGAGAGACCCAGTACTTC	CASSPLEGETQYF
TRBV6-5	TRBD1	TRBJ2-1	.	TGTGCCAGCAGTTTGACAGGGGGCACCTACAATGAGCAGTTCTTC	CASSLTGGTYNEQFF
TRBV7-9	.	TRBJ2-5	.	TGTGCCAGCAGCTTGCCGCAGGGTGGCCCCCAGAAAGAGACCCAGTACTTC	CASSLPQGGPQKETQYF
TRBV5-1	.	TRBJ1-5	many	TGCGCCAGCTCTCCAGGCCATAGCAATCAGCCCCAGCATTTT	CASSPGHSNQPQHF
TRBV6-5	.	TRBJ1-2	.	TGTGCCAGCGGCTTACAGCGCTATGGCTACACCTTC	CASGLQRYGYTF
TRBV12-3/TRBV12-4	TRBD1	TRBJ2-7	.	TGTGCCAGCAGCCTAGGCCCGACAGGGGGCTACGAGCAGTACTTC	CASSLGPTGGYEQYF
TRBV5-1	TRBD2	TRBJ2-1	few	TGCGCCAGCAGCTTACCACGACTAGCGGGGGGGTACAATGAGCAGTTCTTC	CASSLPRLAGGYNEQFF
TRBV5-6	.	TRBJ2-5	.	TGTGCCAGCAGCTTGGACGGGGGTTTAAGGAAGACCCAGTACTTC	CASSLDGGLRKTQYF
TRBV23-1	.	TRBJ2-2	few	TGCGCCAGCGCCAAGGGGGAGGCCGGGGAGCTGTTTTTT	CASAKGEAGELFF
TRBV7-9	.	TRBJ2-3	few	TGTGCCAGCAGCTTGGTAGCGCTCGTTAGCACAGATACGCAGTATTTT	CASSLVALVSTDTQYF
TRBV6-6	.	TRBJ2-7	.	TGTGCCAGCAGAGGACAGCTTCGCGAGCAGTACTTC	CASRGQLREQYF
TRBV7-2	.	TRBJ1-1	few	TGTGCCAGCAGCTTACCCCTGCCCGGACAGTTGAACACTGAAGCTTTCTTT	CASSLPLPGQLNTEAFF
TRBV20-1	.	TRBJ2-5	.	TGCAGTGCTAGAGCGTATGAGACCCAGTACTTC	CSARAYETQYF
TRBV9	TRBD1	TRBJ1-1	once	TGTGCCAGCAGCTTAGCCAGGGACAGAGACACTGAAGCTTTCTTT	CASSLARDRDTEAFF
TRBV10-3	.	TRBJ1-1	.	TGTGCCATCAGTCACAGGAACACTGAAGCTTTCTTT	CAISHRNTEAFF
TRBV7-6	TRBD1	TRBJ2-2	.	TGTGCCAGCAGTACCGGGACAGGGCACACCGGGGAGCTGTTTTTT	CASSTGTGHTGELFF
TRBV4-1	.	TRBJ2-3	few	TGCGCCAGCAGCCAACGCCCGTACACAGATACGCAGTATTTT	CASSQRPYTDTQYF
TRBV6-1	.	TRBJ1-5	.	TGTGCCAGCAGGGAACGGTGGATTAGCAATCAGCCCCAGCATTTT	CASRERWISNQPQHF
TRBV7-9	.	TRBJ2-7	.	TGTGCCAGCAGCTTATCCACTTCTCAGTCCTACGAGCAGTACTTC	CASSLSTSQSYEQYF
TRBV7-8	TRBD1	TRBJ2-7	few	TGTGCCAGCAGCTTAGGGAACAGGGGCAGAAACGAGCAGTACTTC	CASSLGNRGRNEQYF
TRBV7-9	.	TRBJ1-4	.	TGTGCCAGCAGCTTAGTGGGCTCACCAACTAATGAAAAACTGTTTTTT	CASSLVGSPTNEKLFF
TRBV4-3	.	TRBJ2-1	.	TGCGCCAGCAGCCAAGAAGCAGGGTGGGACAATGAGCAGTTCTTC	CASSQEAGWDNEQFF
TRBV29-1	.	TRBJ2-2	.	TGCAGCGTTGAGATAGGAGGGAGGTTCGGGGAGCTGTTTTTT	CSVEIGGRFGELFF
TRBV7-2	TRBD2	TRBJ2-2	few	TGTGCCAGCAGTTCCCGGCGGGGGGGGAGCACCGGGGAGCTGTTTTTT	CASSSRRGGSTGELFF
TRBV27	.	TRBJ1-5	few	TGTGCCAGCCCCCCGCACGGTCCTAGCAATCAGCCCCAGCATTTT	CASPPHGPSNQPQHF
TRBV2	.	TRBJ1-5	.	TGTGCCAGCAGTGATGCGTCTTCGGGGCCCCAGCATTTT	CASSDASSGPQHF
TRBV27	TRBD1	TRBJ2-2	.	TGTGCCAGCAGTTTAATCGGGACAGGGGGCCTTACCGGGGAGCTGTTTTTT	CASSLIGTGGLTGELFF
TRBV6-6	.	TRBJ2-1	.	TGTGCCAGCAGTTACCCGAGCCTCAATGAGCAGTTCTTC	CASSYPSLNEQFF
TRBV28	TRBD1	TRBJ2-5	.	TGTGCCAGCAGCCGACTGACAGGGAATCAAGAGACCCAGTACTTC	CASSRLTGNQETQYF
TRBV7-2	.	TRBJ1-2	.	TGTGCCAGCAGCTTAGCTTCCGGGGACGGCTACACCTTC	CASSLASGDGYTF
TRBV2	.	TRBJ2-2	.	TGTGCCAGCAGTGGACGAGTCGGCGGGGAGCTGTTTTTT	CASSGRVGGELFF
TRBV20-1	TRBD2	TRBJ2-3	.	TGCAGTGCTAGTCCCAGCGGGGGGCCTCGAGATACGCAGTATTTT	CSASPSGGPRDTQYF
TRBV7-8	.	TRBJ2-1	few	TGTGCCAGCAGCCCGACTAGGGGGACACTTAACAATGAGCAGTTCTTC	CASSPTRGTLNNEQFF
TRBV12-3/TRBV12-4	.	TRBJ2-5	.	TGTGCCAGCAGTTTCGGTGACCGCTTCCAAGAGACCCAGTACTTC	CASSFGDRFQETQYF
TRBV7-9	TRBD1	TRBJ2-3	.	TGTGCCAGCAGCTTAAAGATGGGACAGGGGTTGACAGATACGCAGTATTTT	CASSLKMGQGLTDTQYF
TRBV4-1	TRBD1	TRBJ1-2	few	TGCGCCAGCAGCCAGAGGACAGGGGGGGTCTATGGCTACACCTTC	CASSQRTGGVYGYTF
TRBV18	TRBD1	TRBJ2-5	few	TGTGCCAGCTCGCAAATCGACAGGGGCCAAGAGACCCAGTACTTC	CASSQIDRGQETQYF
TRBV6-1	TRBD1	TRBJ1-2	.	TGTGCCAGCAGTCTCGGACAGGGGGCCCCTGGCTACACCTTC	CASSLGQGAPGYTF
TRBV7-2	TRBD1	TRBJ1-5	few	TGTGCCAGCAGCCCCAGGACAGGGAACAATCAGCCCCAGCATTTT	CASSPRTGNNQPQHF
TRBV20-1	TRBD1	TRBJ2-2	few	TGCAGTGCTACCCTGGGGACAGGGGGAAACCCCGGGGAGCTGTTTTTT	CSATLGTGGNPGELFF
TRBV23-1	.	TRBJ2-7	few	TGCGCCAGCAGTCAAGGATTCTCGGAGCAGTACTTC	CASSQGFSEQYF
TRBV21-1	.	TRBJ1-4	.	TGTGCCAGCAGCTCGCCACTACCGAGCGAAAAACTGTTTTTT	CASSSPLPSEKLFF
TRBV20-1	.	TRBJ2-7	.	TGCAGTGCTAGAGGAGGGTTCGAGCAGTACTTC	CSARGGFEQYF
TRBV4-3	TRBD2	TRBJ2-1	few	TGCGCCAGCAGCCAAGAACCGGGGACTAGCGGGGGGCCCACCTTCTTC	CASSQEPGTSGGPTFF
TRBV6-1	.	TRBJ2-5	.	TGTGCCAGCACCGAAGATGGGATGCTTACCCAGTACTTC	CASTEDGMLTQYF
TRBV7-3	.	TRBJ1-1	.	TGTGCCAGCAGCTTACGGTGGGCTAGTCGGACTGAAGCTTTCTTT	CASSLRWASRTEAFF
TRBV2	.	TRBJ2-1	.	TGTGCCAGCAGGGCCTTCAGTGGAGCCGGTAGAGAGCAGTTCTTC	CASRAFSGAGREQFF
TRBV7-3	.	TRBJ2-1	few	TGTGCCAGCAGCTTACCCCCTCAACCGCAGTTCTTC	CASSLPPQPQFF
TRBV12-3/TRBV12-4	.	TRBJ1-5	few	TGTGCCAGCAGTTCGCCCTCGGGGGGTCAGCCCCAGCATTTT	CASSSPSGGQPQHF
TRBV29-1	.	TRBJ2-7	.	TGCAGCGTTCGCAGGGAGAGCTCCTACGAGCAGTACTTC	CSVRRESSYEQYF
TRBV28	TRBD1	TRBJ2-7	few	TGTGCCAGCAGGACGGACAGGTACTACGAGCAGTACTTC	CASRTDRYYEQYF